What follows are 24 T cell receptor beta chains derived from one specimen sequenced in a study of blood T cells in healthy people across ages. Primed by a sample-barcoded 5' primer and a J-beta primer mix, a second PCR proceeded for about 6 to 11 cycles. TCRdb reprocessed the 5' RACE reads via MiXCR and lists one record per CDR3 protein. Found here are fewer than 650,000 distinct CDR3 sequences, about a quarter of them singletons; the top ten hold over 3.5%. The same specimen was also included in a second study, on T cells of mothers and their children.

The specimen sequenced was blood. The receptors derive from a boy younger than 10 in good health.

This sequence joins TRBV4-2 and TRBJ2-6, with D unresolved. CDR3 length: 14 amino acids. With 3 bases removed from V and 0 bases from J, the gap between germline ends came to 3 bases. Looked up from germline, CDR1 is LGHNA and CDR2 is YNFKEQ. The CDR3 sequence: CASSHSSGANVLTF. CDR3 nucleotide sequence: TGTGCCAGCAGCCACAGCTCTGGGGCCAACGTCCTGACTTTC.

A remark on this clonotype: A junction end diverges from the germline sequence, so it may reflect a read error. The chain recombines TRBV7-9 with TRBJ1-1, with D unclear. The CDR3 spans 13 residues. Germline assignment: CDR1 SEHNR and CDR2 FQNEAQ (reference sequence). The CDR3, as DNA: TGTGCCAGCAGCTTATCCCCGAACACTAAAGCTTTCTTT. Its protein product is CASSLSPNTKAFF.

This clonotype was counted between two and nine times. The J gene is TRBJ2-1, the V gene TRBV9; TRBD2 matches at 13 bases. The V segment lost 2 bases and the J segment 8 bases; nucleotides outside the gene matches: 7. Germline CDR1 and CDR2: SGDLS and YYNGEE. CDR3 length: 16 amino acids. The CDR3 sequence: CASSVRLAGGPDEQFF. CDR3 nucleotides: TGTGCCAGCAGCGTTCGACTAGCGGGGGGCCCGGATGAGCAGTTCTTC.

The sample holds a few counts of this clonotype. The chain combines TRBV7-2 with TRBJ1-2, with 9 bases aligning to TRBD1. The CDR3 totals 17 residues. V lost 4 bases, J lost 8 bases, and 17 bases stayed unmatched. The V gene's germline CDR1 is SGHTA and CDR2 FQGNSA. The chain's CDR3 is CASSSTATPGQGRGYTF. The CDR3 DNA reads as TGTGCCAGCAGCTCAACGGCAACCCCGGGACAGGGAAGAGGCTACACCTTC.

V gene TRBV3-1 combines with J gene TRBJ1-2; D uncertain. Germline loops: CDR1 LGHDT, CDR2 YNNKEL (reference sequence). This CDR3 spans 14 amino acids. V shed 0 bases and J shed 4 bases, with 9 bases lying between them. The CDR3: CASSQELTSYGYTF. The CDR3 DNA follows: TGTGCCAGCAGCCAAGAGCTAACCAGCTATGGCTACACCTTC.

This clonotype was detected a few times. The chain employs TRBV12-3 or TRBV12-4 and TRBJ2-1, with 7 nucleotides matching TRBD2. CDR3 size: 16 residues. V dropped 2 bases and J dropped 9; count of bases not matched to a gene: 13. The CDR3 here is CASSLSSSSGVGEQFF. The DNA of the CDR3 is TGTGCCAGCAGTTTATCTTCCTCTAGCGGCGTGGGTGAGCAGTTCTTC.

This clonotype was counted a few times. The chain couples TRBV9 to TRBJ2-1; possible D gene TRBD2, 5 bases. V lost 4 bases and J lost 3, with 14 bases in between. The CDR3 runs 15 residues. Germline V lookup: CDR1 SGDLS, CDR2 YYNGEE. Here the CDR3 reads CASSPLLAGYNEQFF. The CDR3 bases are TGTGCCAGCAGCCCCCTCCTGGCGGGCTACAATGAGCAGTTCTTC.

V and J are TRBV25-1 and TRBJ1-1; possibly TRBD1 for D (6 bases). This CDR3 has 14 amino acids. CDR1 MGHDK and CDR2 SYGVNS come from the germline V gene. The V gene lost 7 bases and the J gene lost 4 bases, with 16 bases spanning the gap. In DNA, the CDR3 is TGTGCCAGCACCGGTACAGGGTTGATCACTGAAGCTTTCTTT. It encodes CASTGTGLITEAFF.

This sequence joins TRBV20-1 and TRBJ2-3; D remains unclear. This CDR3 spans 12 amino acids. Germline V gives CDR1 DFQATT, CDR2 SNEGSKA (reference sequence). Deletions cut 4 bases from V and 5 bases from J, with 10 bases between. The CDR3 nucleotides read TGCAGTGCTATCTCGACGGGAGATACGCAGTATTTT. Its translation: CSAISTGDTQYF.

The chain joins TRBV29-1 to TRBJ2-5, with 10 bases fitting TRBD2. Trimming at V came to 5 bases and at J to 4 bases, leaving 7 bases not matched to a gene. Germline-derived CDR1 and CDR2 are SQVTM and ANQGSEA. The CDR3 is 14 residues long. CDR3 nucleotide sequence: TGCAGCGTTAACCCTAGCGGGAGTTCAGAGACCCAGTACTTC. This sequence encodes CSVNPSGSSETQYF.

The rearrangement joins TRBV11-2 to TRBJ2-7; 8 nucleotides align to TRBD1. Germline V gene sequence: CDR1 SGHAT, CDR2 FQNNGV. This CDR3 spans 13 amino acids. J was trimmed by 12 bases and V by 4 bases; bases with no gene match: 11. CDR3 sequence reads: CASSSGQGLSWYF. CDR3 DNA sequence: TGTGCCAGCAGCTCAGGACAGGGTCTTTCATGGTACTTC.

The table lists this clonotype with a few counts. The chain joins TRBV7-3 to TRBJ2-3, with 8 nucleotides matching TRBD2. The CDR3 extends over 16 amino acids. Looked up from germline, CDR1 is SGHTA and CDR2 is FQGTGA. J lost 0 bases, V lost 5 bases, and 7 bases had no gene match. The CDR3 nucleotides are TGTGCCAGCAGCCCGATAGCGGGGATAAGCACAGATACGCAGTATTTT. Residues: CASSPIAGISTDTQYF.

This clonotype was counted between two and nine times. The V and J genes are TRBV6-5 and TRBJ2-1; 9 positions match TRBD1. The DNA end is a closer match to TRBJ2-7, so the J assignment may be wrong. From germline, CDR1 is MNHEY and CDR2 SVGAGI. CDR3 length: 15 residues. CDR3 nucleotides: TGTGCCAGCACAACACCGGGACAGGGAGACTACGAGCAGTACTTC. This sequence encodes CASTTPGQGDYEQYF.

This clonotype was seen only a few times. The rearrangement links TRBV15 to TRBJ2-1; tentatively, D is TRBD1 or TRBD2 (5 bases each). The CDR3 has 13 residues. V was pared by 8 bases and J by 5 bases, with 13 bases between. Germline V gene sequence: CDR1 LNHNV, CDR2 YYDKDF (reference sequence). The CDR3 protein is CATGTFSDNEQFF. CDR3 nucleotide sequence: TGTGCCACCGGGACCTTTTCAGACAATGAGCAGTTCTTC. Combining the CDR3 with reference TRBV15 and TRBJ2-1 gives the whole variable domain DAMVIQNPRYQVTQFGKPVTLSCSQTLNHNVMYWYQQKSSQAPKLLFHYYDKDFNNEADTPDNFQSRRPNTSFCFLDIRSPGLGDTAMYLCATGTFSDNEQFFGPGTRLTVL.

This clonotype was observed a few times. The J gene is TRBJ2-5, the V gene TRBV12-3 or TRBV12-4; D remains ambiguous. V shed 4 bases and J shed 0 bases, with 12 bases lying between them. The CDR3 is 15 amino acids. CDR3 coding DNA: TGTGCCAGCAGTTGGGAATCCGAGTACCAAGAGACCCAGTACTTC. Protein: CASSWESEYQETQYF.

This chain uses TRBV7-9 with TRBJ2-1; the match to TRBD2 covers 10 bases. V was clipped by 5 bases and J by 0 bases; unmatched bases: 4. Germline-derived CDR1 and CDR2 are SEHNR and FQNEAQ (reference sequence). This CDR3 contains 16 residues. CDR3 amino acids: CASSAPSGSSYNEQFF. Here the CDR3 DNA reads TGTGCCAGCAGCGCCCCTAGCGGGAGCTCCTACAATGAGCAGTTCTTC.

This chain links TRBV27 with TRBJ2-1; 10 nucleotides line up with TRBD2. This CDR3 has 15 residues. In germline, CDR1 is MNHEY, CDR2 SMNVEV (reference sequence). The trim removed 5 bases at V and 9 bases at J, leaving 10 bases unmatched. The CDR3 nucleotides are TGTGCCAGCAGTGAGACAGCGGGGGGGCCGGGTGAGCAGTTCTTC. It codes for CASSETAGGPGEQFF.

Comment on this clonotype: The DNA is left out, because the CDR3 cannot be placed on it with certainty; the CDR3 is given as TCRdb lists it. This chain connects TRBV28 to TRBJ2-2; the table's D call of TRBD1 was not tested on the DNA. The CDR3 spans 14 amino acids, including both terminal residues. Germline CDR1 is MDHEN and CDR2 is SYDVKM. The CDR3 region is CARRGHSEGGSCFF.

The chain carries TRBV27 and TRBJ2-7; the match to TRBD2 covers 10 bases. This CDR3 spans 16 amino acids. Trimming took 5 bases from V and 6 from J; bases not matched to a gene: 13. Germline CDR1 and CDR2: MNHEY and SMNVEV (reference sequence). For the CDR3, the DNA is TGTGCCAGCAGTCCCCGAAAGCGGGAGGGGACCTCCGAGCAGTACTTC. This encodes CASSPRKREGTSEQYF.

The chain links TRBV20-1 to TRBJ2-7; 7 bases agree with TRBD2. The germline V gene has CDR1 DFQATT and CDR2 SNEGSKA (reference sequence). Trimming removed 6 bases from V and 0 bases from J; junction bases left unmatched: 8. The CDR3 length is 14 residues. In nucleotides, the CDR3 is TGCAGTGCCAGTGCGCTAGCGGACTCCTACGAGCAGTACTTC. Translated, it gives CSASALADSYEQYF.

This sequence joins TRBV12-3 or TRBV12-4 and TRBJ1-5; 8 nucleotides align to TRBD1. Losses at the gene ends were 6 bases for V and 6 bases for J; bases not matched to a gene: 4. The CDR3 runs to 13 residues. The CDR3 sequence: CASSGQGIQPQHF. For the CDR3, the DNA is TGTGCCAGCAGCGGACAGGGCATTCAGCCCCAGCATTTT.

This clonotype has only a few counts. Written as DNA, the CDR3 is TGCAGTGCTACGGGACAAGTAAATCAGCCCCAGCATTTT. Translated, it gives CSATGQVNQPQHF. V usage is TRBV20-1 and J usage is TRBJ1-5; possibly TRBD1 for D (6 bases). Looked up from germline, CDR1 is DFQATT and CDR2 is SNEGSKA (reference sequence). This CDR3 is built from 13 residues. V was shortened by 4 bases and J by 4 bases, with 11 bases between the two germline ends.

The chain is built from TRBV10-3 and TRBJ2-1; TRBD2 might be the D (7 bases). V was cut by 3 bases and J by 7 bases, with 13 bases left in between. Germline CDR1 ENHRY, CDR2 SYGVKD. This CDR3 is built from 14 residues. The CDR3 bases are TGTGCCATCAGTGATCGCGGGGGCGGGAATGAGCAGTTCTTC. This encodes CAISDRGGGNEQFF.

The gene calls are TRBV20-1 and TRBJ2-7; 7 bases match TRBD2. V shed 0 bases, J shed 2 bases, and the junction held 7 bases outside the gene matches. This CDR3 has 15 residues. Germline assignment: CDR1 DFQATT and CDR2 SNEGSKA (reference sequence). CDR3 residues: CSARDNRAGTYEQYF. In DNA form, the CDR3 reads TGCAGTGCTAGAGACAACCGAGCGGGAACCTACGAGCAGTACTTC.